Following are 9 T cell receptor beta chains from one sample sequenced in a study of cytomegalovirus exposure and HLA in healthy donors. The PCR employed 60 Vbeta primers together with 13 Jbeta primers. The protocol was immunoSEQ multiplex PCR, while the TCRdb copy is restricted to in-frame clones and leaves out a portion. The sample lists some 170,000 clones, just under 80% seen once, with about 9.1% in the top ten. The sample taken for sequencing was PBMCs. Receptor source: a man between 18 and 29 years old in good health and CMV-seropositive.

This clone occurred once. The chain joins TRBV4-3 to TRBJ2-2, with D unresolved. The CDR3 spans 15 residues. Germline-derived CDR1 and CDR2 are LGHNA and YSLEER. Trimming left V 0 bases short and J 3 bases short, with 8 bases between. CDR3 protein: CASSQDRSYTGELFF. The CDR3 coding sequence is TGCGCCAGCAGCCAAGATAGGAGCTACACCGGGGAGCTGTTTTTT.

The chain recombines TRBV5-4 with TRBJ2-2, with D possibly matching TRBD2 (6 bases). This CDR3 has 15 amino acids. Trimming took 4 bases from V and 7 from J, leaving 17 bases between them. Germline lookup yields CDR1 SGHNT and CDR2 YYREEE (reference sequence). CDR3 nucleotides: TGTGCCAGCAGCGGTCGGGAGTTCGGAAACGGGGAGCTGTTTTTT. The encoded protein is CASSGREFGNGELFF.

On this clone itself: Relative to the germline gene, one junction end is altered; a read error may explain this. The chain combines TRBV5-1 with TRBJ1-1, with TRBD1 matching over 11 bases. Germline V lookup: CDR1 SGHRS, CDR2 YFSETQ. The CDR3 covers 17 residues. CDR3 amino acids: CASSLERTGGSDTEAFF. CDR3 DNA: TGCGCCAGCAGTTTGGAGAGGACAGGGGGCAGTGACACTGAAGCTTTCTTT.

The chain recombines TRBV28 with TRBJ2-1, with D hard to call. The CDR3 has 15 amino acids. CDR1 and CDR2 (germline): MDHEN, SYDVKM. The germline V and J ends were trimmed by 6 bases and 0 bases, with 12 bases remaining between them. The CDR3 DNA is TGTGCCAGCAGCACTACACGGGTCTCCTACAATGAGCAGTTCTTC. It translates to CASSTTRVSYNEQFF.

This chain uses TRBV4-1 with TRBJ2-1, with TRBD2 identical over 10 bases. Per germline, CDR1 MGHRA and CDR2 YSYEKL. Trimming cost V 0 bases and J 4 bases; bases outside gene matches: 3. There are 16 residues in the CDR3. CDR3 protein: CASSQDWTSGYNEQFF. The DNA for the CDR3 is TGCGCCAGCAGCCAAGATTGGACTAGCGGATACAATGAGCAGTTCTTC.

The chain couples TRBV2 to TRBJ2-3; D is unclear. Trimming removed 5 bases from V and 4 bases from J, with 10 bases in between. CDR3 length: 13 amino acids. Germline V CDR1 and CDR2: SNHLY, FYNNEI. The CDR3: CASSLRESDTQYF. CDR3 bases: TGTGCCAGCAGTCTTCGCGAGTCAGATACGCAGTATTTT.

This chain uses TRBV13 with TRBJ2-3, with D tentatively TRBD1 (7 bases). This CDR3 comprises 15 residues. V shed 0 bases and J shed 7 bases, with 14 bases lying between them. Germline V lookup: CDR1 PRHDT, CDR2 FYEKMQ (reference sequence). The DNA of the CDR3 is TGTGCCAGCAGCTTAGGAGACAGGGCGGGGAATACGCAGTATTTT. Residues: CASSLGDRAGNTQYF.

The CDR3 sequence: CASSLGLPSDEQFF. The DNA of the CDR3 is TGTGCCAGCAGCTTAGGTCTCCCGTCGGATGAGCAGTTCTTC. The genes are TRBV7-9 and TRBJ2-1; D remains unclear. This CDR3 region has 14 residues. Germline CDR1 is SEHNR and CDR2 is FQNEAQ (reference sequence). V lost 1 base to trimming and J lost 8 bases, with 12 bases between them. Drawing the rest from reference TRBV7-9 and TRBJ2-1, the complete variable domain is DTGVSQNPRHKITKRGQNVTFRCDPISEHNRLYWYRQTLGQGPEFLTYFQNEAQLEKSRLLSDRFSAERPKGSFSTLEIQRTEQGDSAMYLCASSLGLPSDEQFFGPGTRLTVL.

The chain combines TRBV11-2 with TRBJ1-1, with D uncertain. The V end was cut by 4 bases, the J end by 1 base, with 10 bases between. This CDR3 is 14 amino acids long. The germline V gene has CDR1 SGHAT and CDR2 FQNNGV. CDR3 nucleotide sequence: TGTGCCAGCAGCTCCTCGCGCGGGAACACTGAAGCTTTCTTT. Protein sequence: CASSSSRGNTEAFF.